The clone carrying this T cell receptor (beta chain) was recorded a few times. The data stem from a study of cytomegalovirus exposure and HLA in healthy donors. The V gene end was trimmed by 1 base and the J gene end by 0 bases; junction bases not matched to a gene: 8. From germline, CDR1 is SGHAT and CDR2 FQNNGV. The CDR3 totals 17 residues. This PCR relied on a set of 60 Vbeta primers and 13 Jbeta primers. The method was immunoSEQ multiplex PCR; TCRdb's version includes in-frame clones alone and lacks a portion of them. This sample has some 130,000 clones, with roughly 78% found just once. The specimen was PBMCs. The chain uses TRBV11-2 and TRBJ2-5, with 7 bases fitting TRBD2. The sequence derives from a man in his fifties in good health and CMV-seropositive. Written as DNA, the CDR3 is TGTGCCAGCAGCTTAGGAGCGGGAATGCCGTACCAAGAGACCCAGTACTTC. This codes for CASSLGAGMPYQETQYF.